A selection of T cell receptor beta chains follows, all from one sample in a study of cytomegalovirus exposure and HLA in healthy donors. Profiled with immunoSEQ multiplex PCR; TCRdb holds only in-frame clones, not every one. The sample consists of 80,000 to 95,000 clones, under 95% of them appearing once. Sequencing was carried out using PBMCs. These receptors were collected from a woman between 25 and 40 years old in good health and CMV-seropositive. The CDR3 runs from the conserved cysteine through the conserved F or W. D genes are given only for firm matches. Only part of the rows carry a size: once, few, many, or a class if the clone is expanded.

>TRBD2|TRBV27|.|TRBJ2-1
TGTGCCAGCAGTATACCGGGACTAGCGGGAGCAAATGAGCAGTTCTTC
CASSIPGLAGANEQFF
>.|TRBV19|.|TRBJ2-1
TGTGCCAGTAGTATAGGACAGATAAGTTACAATGAGCAGTTCTTC
CASSIGQISYNEQFF
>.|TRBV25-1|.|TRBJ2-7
TGTGCCAGCAGCGGGACAGTTGGGGGGTCCTACGAGCAGTACTTC
CASSGTVGGSYEQYF
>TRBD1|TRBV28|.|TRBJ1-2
TGTGCCAGCAGTTTCGGGACAGGGATCTATGGCTACACCTTC
CASSFGTGIYGYTF
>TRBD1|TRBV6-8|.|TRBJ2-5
TGTGCCAGCAGGAACCTGGACAGGGGGGAAGAGACCCAGTACTTC
CASRNLDRGEETQYF
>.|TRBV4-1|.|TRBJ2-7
TGCGCCAGCAGCCTGTTTTGGGGGGCCTACGAGCAGTACTTC
CASSLFWGAYEQYF
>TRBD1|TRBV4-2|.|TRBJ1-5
TGTGCCAGCAGCCAAGTCGGGACAGGACAAGATCAGCCCCAGCATTTT
CASSQVGTGQDQPQHF
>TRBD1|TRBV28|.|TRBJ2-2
TGTGCCAGCAGTACGGGACAGGGGAACACCGGGGAGCTGTTTTTT
CASSTGQGNTGELFF
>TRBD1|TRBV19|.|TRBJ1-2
TGTGCCAGTAGTATGCGAGACAGGGTTGGCTACACCTTC
CASSMRDRVGYTF
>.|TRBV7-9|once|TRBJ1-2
TGTGCCAGCAGCCTCGAACTAGGGGGGGCTCGCTATGGCTACACCTTC
CASSLELGGARYGYTF
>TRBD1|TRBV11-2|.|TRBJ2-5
TGTGCCAGCAGCTTAGGTGTGACAGGGGGCGTCCGGTACCAAGAGACCCAGTACTTC
CASSLGVTGGVRYQETQYF
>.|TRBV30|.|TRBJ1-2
TGTGCCTGGAGTGGACAGTTCTATGGCTACACCTTC
CAWSGQFYGYTF
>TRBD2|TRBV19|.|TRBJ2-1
TGTGCCAGTTCGGATAGCGGGAGGGCCGGGAATGAGCAGTTCTTC
CASSDSGRAGNEQFF
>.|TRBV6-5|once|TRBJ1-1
TGTGCCAGCAGTTACTCTAGCGGATTCGATGAAGCTTTCTTT
CASSYSSGFDEAFF
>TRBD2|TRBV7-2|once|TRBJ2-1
TGTGCCAGCAGCCTTGTTAGCGGGACAAACAATGAGCAGTTCTTC
CASSLVSGTNNEQFF
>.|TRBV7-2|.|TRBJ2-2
TGTGCCAGCAGCTTACACGGGGAGCTGTTTTTT
CASSLHGELFF
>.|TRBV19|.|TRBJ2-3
TGTGCCAGTAGTACAACGACAGGATCCACAGATACGCAGTATTTT
CASSTTTGSTDTQYF
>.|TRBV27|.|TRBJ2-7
TGTGCCAGCAGCTACATCGCCATCCAGCAGGGGAGCAACGAGCAGTACTTC
CASSYIAIQQGSNEQYF
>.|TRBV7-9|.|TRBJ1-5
TGTGCCAGCAGCTCGGATCGGGGGCAGCCCCAGCATTTT
CASSSDRGQPQHF
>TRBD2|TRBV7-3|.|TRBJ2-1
TGTGCCAGCAGCTTAAGTCGACTAGCGGGAGGAAATGAGCAGTTCTTC
CASSLSRLAGGNEQFF
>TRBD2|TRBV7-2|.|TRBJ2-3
TGTGCCAGCAGCTCGAAATTCGGGACTAGCGGGTATTTT
CASSSKFGTSGYF
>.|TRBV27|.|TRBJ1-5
TGTGCCAGCAGTTTCTCGGGGAGATGGCCCCAGCATTTT
CASSFSGRWPQHF
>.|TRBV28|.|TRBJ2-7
TGTGCCAGCAGTAGAAGGCCGGGACTCAGGACTGACTACGAGCAGTACTTC
CASSRRPGLRTDYEQYF
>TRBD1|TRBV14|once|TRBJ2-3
TGTGCCAGCAGCGTTCGACAGGGGGTGTTGACAGATACGCAGTATTTT
CASSVRQGVLTDTQYF
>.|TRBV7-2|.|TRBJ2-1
TGTGCCAGCAGCTTTACTAGCAATGAGCAGTTCTTC
CASSFTSNEQFF
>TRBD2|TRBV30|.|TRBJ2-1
TGTGCCTGGAGTTCAGCGGGGAGCTCCTACAATGAGCAGTTCTTC
CAWSSAGSSYNEQFF
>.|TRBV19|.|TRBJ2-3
TGTGCCAGTAAAGAGGTGGGTCCGACAGATACGCAGTATTTT
CASKEVGPTDTQYF
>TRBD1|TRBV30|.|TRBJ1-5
TGTGCCTGGAGTCAAAAGGGGGCCGGACAGGTTAGACAGCCCCAGCATTTT
CAWSQKGAGQVRQPQHF
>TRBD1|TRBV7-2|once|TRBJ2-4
TGTGCCAGCACCCTAGGTCCCCCGCCAGGGGGCTACCCGAAAAACATTCAGTACTTC
CASTLGPPPGGYPKNIQYF
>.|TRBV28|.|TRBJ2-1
TGTGCCAGCAGTTTAGCCAGCGAGTTCAATGAGCAGTTCTTC
CASSLASEFNEQFF
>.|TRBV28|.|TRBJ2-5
TGTGCCAGCAGTTTAGGGAGCGGAGTAGAGACCCAGTACTTC
CASSLGSGVETQYF
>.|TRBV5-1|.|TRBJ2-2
TGCGCCAGCAGCTTGGCCGGGAAAAACACCGGGGAGCTGTTTTTT
CASSLAGKNTGELFF
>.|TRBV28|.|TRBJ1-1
TGTGCCAGCAAGGACATAATAAACACTGAAGCTTTCTTT
CASKDIINTEAFF
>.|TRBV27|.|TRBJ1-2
TGTGCCAGCAGTTTTTTTCAGGGTCGGTATGGCTACACCTTC
CASSFFQGRYGYTF
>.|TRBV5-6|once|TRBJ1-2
TGTGCCAGCAGCTTGGAACAGGTGGATGGCTACACCTTC
CASSLEQVDGYTF
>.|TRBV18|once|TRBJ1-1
TGTGCCAGCTCACCACTCTCTCGGGGAGGCACTGAAGCTTTCTTT
CASSPLSRGGTEAFF
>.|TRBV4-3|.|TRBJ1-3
TGCGCCAGCAGCCAAGACAGCGGAAGCTCTGGAAACACCATATATTTT
CASSQDSGSSGNTIYF
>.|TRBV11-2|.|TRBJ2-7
TGTGCCAGCAGCTCAGCCTACGAGCAGTACTTC
CASSSAYEQYF
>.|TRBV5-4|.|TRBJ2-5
TGTGCCAGCAGATCACAGGGAGGGAAAGAGACCCAGTACTTC
CASRSQGGKETQYF
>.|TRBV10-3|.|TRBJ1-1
TGTGCCATCAGTGAGTCGGCAGGGGTCGGCACTGAAGCTTTCTTT
CAISESAGVGTEAFF
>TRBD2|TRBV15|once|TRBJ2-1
TGTGCCACCAGCAGAGATTCCCCAGCGGGAGGGCCGGTATCTGGTGAGCAGTTCTTC
CATSRDSPAGGPVSGEQFF
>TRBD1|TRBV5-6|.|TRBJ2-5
TGTGCCAGCAGCCTTGACAGGGGAGAAGAGACCCAGTACTTC
CASSLDRGEETQYF